A single sample is the source of the 8 T cell receptor beta chains below, sequenced in a study of blood T cells in healthy people across ages. Primed by a sample-barcoded 5' primer and a J-beta primer mix, a second PCR proceeded for about 6 to 12 cycles. MiXCR was run by TCRdb on the 5' RACE reads, yielding one entry per CDR3 protein. The sample carries around 650,000 distinct CDR3 sequences, around 41% recorded once. The sample was blood. These receptors originate from a man at least 80 years old in good health.

On this clonotype: No conserved phenylalanine or tryptophan ends this CDR3, so it is likely a read error. The chain links TRBV28 to TRBJ2-1; either TRBD1 or TRBD2 may supply D (5 bases each). Trimming took off 0 bases at V and 4 bases at J, with 22 bases between the two ends. This CDR3 comprises 19 residues. Per germline, CDR1 MDHEN and CDR2 SYDVKM. CDR3 DNA sequence: TGTGCCAGCAGTTTATGGGACTCCCGGGGCGCCGGGGATTACAATGAGCAGTTCTTG. It yields the protein CASSLWDSRGAGDYNEQFL.

V is TRBV20-1 and J is TRBJ2-7; TRBD2 matches at 8 bases. Germline V lookup: CDR1 DFQATT, CDR2 SNEGSKA (reference sequence). The V gene end was trimmed by 3 bases and the J gene end by 7 bases; junction bases not matched to a gene: 14. The CDR3 has 15 residues. The CDR3 DNA sequence: TGCAGTGCTAGTGCGGCTAGCGGGTTAGGGGGTGAGCAGTACTTC. Encoded protein: CSASAASGLGGEQYF.

This clonotype was counted once. The chain carries TRBV27 and TRBJ2-3; TRBD2 agrees at 16 bases. The V and J ends lost 4 bases and 4 bases, in that order; junction bases with no gene match: 5. The CDR3 consists of 17 residues. CDR1 MNHEY and CDR2 SMNVEV come from the germline V gene (reference sequence). CDR3 sequence (DNA): TGTGCCAGCAGTTCGGGACTAGCGGGAGGGCGGTCAGATACGCAGTATTTT. Translation gives CASSSGLAGGRSDTQYF.

The chain uses TRBV21-1 and TRBJ1-6. TRBV21-1 is given as a pseudogene. The CDR3 is 13 amino acids. This CDR3 is CASSQATDSPPHF. CDR3 coding DNA: TGTGCCAGCAGCCAAGCTACGGATTCACCCCCCCACTTT.

In DNA form, the CDR3 reads TGCGCCAGCCGACTAGCGGGGAACTACAATGAGCAGTTCTTC. Translating it yields CASRLAGNYNEQFF. V usage is TRBV5-1 and J usage is TRBJ2-1; 11 bases line up with TRBD2. Trimming took 7 bases from V and 3 from J; bases not matched to a gene: 3. This CDR3 contains 14 residues. Germline V lookup: CDR1 SGHRS, CDR2 YFSETQ.

The genes are TRBV20-1 and TRBJ2-1, with D perhaps matching TRBD1 or TRBD2 (6 bases each). The CDR3 contains 12 residues. Germline V CDR1 and CDR2: DFQATT, SNEGSKA (reference sequence). Trimming shortened V by 5 bases and J by 9 bases, and 14 bases separated the two germline ends. The CDR3 region is CSAGLRQAEQFF. DNA for the CDR3: TGCAGTGCTGGACTAAGACAGGCTGAGCAGTTCTTC.

This clonotype appeared a few times. The CDR3 region has the DNA TGCGCCAGCAGCCAAGGGGCAGGGAGTATCGGCGAGCAGTACTTC. Amino acids: CASSQGAGSIGEQYF. This chain uses TRBV4-3 with TRBJ2-7; D may correspond to TRBD1 or TRBD2 (5 bases each). Trimming stripped 1 base from V and 6 bases from J, with 16 bases between. Germline CDR1 and CDR2: LGHNA and YSLEER. CDR3 size: 15 residues.

With respect to this clonotype: One end of the junction does not line up with germline, which may come from a read error. The V gene is TRBV7-9, the J gene TRBJ2-7; D uncertain. CDR3 length: 11 amino acids. CDR1 and CDR2 from the germline V gene are SEHNR and FQNEAQ (reference sequence). The CDR3 here is CAGSLGYEQYF. The CDR3 nucleotides are TGTGCCGGCAGCTTAGGTTACGAGCAGTACTTC.